Each of the 16 T cell receptor beta chains below was sequenced from the same sample in a study of technical replicates of blood from several donors. This table comes from immunoSEQ multiplex PCR, and its TCRdb copy is limited to in-frame clones, with some not included. The repertoire has approximately 79,000 clones, around 97% of them found once; the top ten carry more than 0.15%. The sample taken for sequencing was T cells isolated from PBMCs. These TCRs come from a human donor in good health.

The table lists this clone with a count of one. Written as DNA, the CDR3 is TGCGCCAGCAGCCGACTACTTGCAACTAATGAAAAACTGTTTTTT. Its protein product is CASSRLLATNEKLFF. This chain joins TRBV4-1 and TRBJ1-4; D is undetermined. There are 15 residues in the CDR3. CDR1 MGHRA and CDR2 YSYEKL come from the germline V gene. V was clipped by 4 bases and J by 0 bases, with 9 bases between them.

This chain uses TRBV7-9 with TRBJ1-1; 8 bases line up with TRBD1. The trim removed 4 bases at V and 4 bases at J, leaving 5 bases unmatched. Germline V gene sequence: CDR1 SEHNR, CDR2 FQNEAQ (reference sequence). This CDR3 is 14 amino acids long. The CDR3 protein is CASSWTTGVTEAFF. CDR3 sequence (DNA): TGTGCCAGCAGCTGGACGACAGGGGTCACTGAAGCTTTCTTT.

The chain carries TRBV5-4 and TRBJ2-5; the match to TRBD2 covers 8 bases. Germline CDR1 is SGHNT and CDR2 is YYREEE (reference sequence). V lost 4 bases, J lost 2 bases, and 7 bases stayed unmatched. There are 15 residues in the CDR3. CDR3 in DNA: TGTGCCAGCAGCGTGTCGTTAGCGGGGCAAGAGACCCAGTACTTC. This gives the protein CASSVSLAGQETQYF.

V is TRBV18 and J is TRBJ1-5, with D uncertain. The CDR3 extends over 14 amino acids. V lost 2 bases and J 3 bases, leaving 8 bases between the germline ends. Per the germline V gene, CDR1 is KGHSH and CDR2 is LQKENI. CDR3 amino acids: CASSPEAANQPQHF. CDR3 nucleotides: TGTGCCAGCTCACCAGAGGCAGCCAATCAGCCCCAGCATTTT.

This sequence joins TRBV7-6 and TRBJ2-7; D not certain. This CDR3 spans 14 amino acids. Germline V gives CDR1 SGHVS, CDR2 FNYEAQ. Trimming removed 0 bases from V and 5 bases from J, with 11 bases in between. CDR3: CASSLAEVQNEQYF. The CDR3 DNA sequence: TGTGCCAGCAGCTTAGCCGAAGTCCAGAACGAGCAGTACTTC.

This rearrangement joins TRBV9 to TRBJ2-3; 12 bases align to TRBD2. Per the germline V gene, CDR1 is SGDLS and CDR2 is YYNGEE. V lost 7 bases to trimming and J lost 3 bases; unmatched junction nucleotides: 3. The CDR3 runs to 14 residues. The CDR3 is CASQLAGGTDTQYF. The CDR3 nucleotides read TGTGCCAGCCAACTAGCGGGAGGTACAGATACGCAGTATTTT. Combining the CDR3 with reference TRBV9 and TRBJ2-3 gives the whole variable domain DSGVTQTPKHLITATGQRVTLRCSPRSGDLSVYWYQQSLDQGLQFLIQYYNGEERAKGNILERFSAQQFPDLHSELNLSSLELGDSALYFCASQLAGGTDTQYFGPGTRLTVL.

The chain carries TRBV2 and TRBJ1-1; tentatively, D is TRBD1 (5 bases). The V end was cut by 6 bases, the J end by 0 bases, with 11 bases between. Germline V gene data show CDR1 as SNHLY and CDR2 as FYNNEI. The CDR3 runs 14 residues. The CDR3 nucleotides read TGTGCCAGCAGCCTTCGACAGATGAACACTGAAGCTTTCTTT. Protein sequence: CASSLRQMNTEAFF. The whole variable domain, remainder taken from reference TRBV2 and TRBJ1-1, is EPEVTQTPSHQVTQMGQEVILRCVPISNHLYFYWYRQILGQKVEFLVSFYNNEISEKSEIFDDQFSVERPDGSNFTLKIRSTKLEDSAMYFCASSLRQMNTEAFFGQGTRLTVV.

A word on this clone: At one end, the junction sequence differs from germline, possibly due to a read error. This CDR3 is CASSQTGGGTVKEQF. DNA of the CDR3: TGTGCCAGCAGCCAGACGGGAGGAGGGACGGTGAAGGAACAGTTT. The gene calls are TRBV7-9 and TRBJ1-1, with D possibly being TRBD1 (5 bases). Germline CDR1 is SEHNR and CDR2 is FQNEAQ (reference sequence). The CDR3 is 15 amino acids.

The chain combines TRBV6-1 with TRBJ2-7; D perhaps matches TRBD1 (6 bases). CDR3 length: 14 amino acids. The V end lost 5 bases, the J end lost 3 bases, and 14 bases lay between the germline ends. CDR1 MNHNS and CDR2 SASEGT come from the germline V gene. For the CDR3, the DNA is TGTGCCAGCAGTCCCGGGACATCCGTCTACGAGCAGTACTTC. This encodes CASSPGTSVYEQYF.

This rearrangement joins TRBV29-1 to TRBJ2-7; 12 bases map to TRBD1. The CDR3 consists of 16 residues. V lost 4 bases to trimming and J lost 7 bases; unmatched junction nucleotides: 14. Germline CDR1 SQVTM, CDR2 ANQGSEA. CDR3 amino acids: CSVVTVGTGGFLEQYF. CDR3 DNA: TGCAGCGTTGTAACGGTAGGGACAGGGGGCTTCTTGGAGCAGTACTTC.

V and J are TRBV6-5 and TRBJ1-3; D remains unclear. The CDR3 spans 15 residues. Trimming left V 8 bases short and J 0 bases short, with 14 bases between. Germline V gene data show CDR1 as MNHEY and CDR2 as SVGAGI. The CDR3 reads CASLQTGYSGNTIYF. Written as DNA, the CDR3 is TGTGCCAGCCTACAAACGGGTTACTCTGGAAACACCATATATTTT.

The chain has TRBV19 and TRBJ2-7, with D possibly being TRBD1 (5 bases). This CDR3 has 14 amino acids. Germline V gene lookup returns CDR1 LNHDA and CDR2 SQIVND (reference sequence). V was trimmed by 1 base and J by 2 bases, leaving 9 bases between them. The CDR3 reads CASSIGGTAYEQYF. CDR3 coding DNA: TGTGCCAGTAGTATAGGGGGCACAGCCTACGAGCAGTACTTC. The full variable domain, with the rest looked up from reference TRBV19 and TRBJ2-7, is DGGITQSPKYLFRKEGQNVTLSCEQNLNHDAMYWYRQDPGQGLRLIYYSQIVNDFQKGDIAEGYSVSREKKESFPLTVTSAQKNPTAFYLCASSIGGTAYEQYFGPGTRLTVT.

The chain uses TRBV4-1 and TRBJ2-7; TRBD2 agrees at 9 bases. Trimming took 4 bases from V and 0 from J; bases not matched to a gene: 7. This CDR3 spans 16 amino acids. Germline V gene sequence: CDR1 MGHRA, CDR2 YSYEKL. The chain's CDR3 is CASSPRAGGGSYEQYF. CDR3 DNA sequence: TGCGCCAGCAGCCCCAGAGCGGGGGGAGGCTCCTACGAGCAGTACTTC.

The J gene is TRBJ2-2, the V gene TRBV29-1; 7 nucleotides match TRBD2. Trimming removed 5 bases from V and 0 bases from J; junction bases left unmatched: 3. CDR1 and CDR2 (germline): SQVTM, ANQGSEA. This CDR3 contains 14 residues. CDR3 coding DNA: TGCAGCGTTCAACGGGAGGCGAACACCGGGGAGCTGTTTTTT. Amino acid sequence: CSVQREANTGELFF.

The chain recombines TRBV5-1 with TRBJ2-7, with 8 bases fitting TRBD1. CDR3 length: 13 residues. J was trimmed by 6 bases and V by 4 bases; bases with no gene match: 6. Germline V gene sequence: CDR1 SGHRS, CDR2 YFSETQ. In nucleotides, the CDR3 is TGCGCCAGCAGCCCACAGGGGGTCGTCGAGCAGTACTTC. Protein: CASSPQGVVEQYF.

V and J are TRBV11-2 and TRBJ2-5; 8 bases agree with TRBD1. Germline V gene lookup returns CDR1 SGHAT and CDR2 FQNNGV. The CDR3 is 16 amino acids. V lost 1 base to trimming and J lost 2 bases; unmatched junction nucleotides: 6. The CDR3 DNA reads as TGTGCCAGCAGCTTAGGACAGGGGTGGCGGCAAGAGACCCAGTACTTC. It specifies CASSLGQGWRQETQYF.